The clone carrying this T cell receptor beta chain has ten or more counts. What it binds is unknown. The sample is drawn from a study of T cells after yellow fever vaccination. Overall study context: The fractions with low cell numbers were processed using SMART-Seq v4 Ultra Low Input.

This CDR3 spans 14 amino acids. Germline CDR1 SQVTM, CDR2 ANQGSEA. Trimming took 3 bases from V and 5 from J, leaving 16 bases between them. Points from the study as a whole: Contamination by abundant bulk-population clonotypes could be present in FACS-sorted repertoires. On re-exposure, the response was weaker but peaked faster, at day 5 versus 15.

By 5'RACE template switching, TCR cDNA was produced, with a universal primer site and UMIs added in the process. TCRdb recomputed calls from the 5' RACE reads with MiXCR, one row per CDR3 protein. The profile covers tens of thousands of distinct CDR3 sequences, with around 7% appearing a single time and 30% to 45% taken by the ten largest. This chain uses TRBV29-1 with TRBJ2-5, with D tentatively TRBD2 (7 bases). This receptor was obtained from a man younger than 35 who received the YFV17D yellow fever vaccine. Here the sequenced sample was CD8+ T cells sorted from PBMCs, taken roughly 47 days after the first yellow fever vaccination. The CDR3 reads CSVEIRGAGETQYF. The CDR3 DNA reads TGCAGCGTTGAGATCCGGGGGGCGGGGGAGACCCAGTACTTC. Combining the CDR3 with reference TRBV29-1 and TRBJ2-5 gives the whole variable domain SAVISQKPSRDICQRGTSLTIQCQVDSQVTMMFWYRQQPGQSLTLIATANQGSEATYESGFVIDKFPISRPNLTFSTLTVSNMSPEDSSIYLCSVEIRGAGETQYFGPGTRLLVL.